This is a list of T cell receptor beta chains from one sample in a study of identical twins. TCRdb reprocessed the 5' RACE reads via MiXCR and lists one record per CDR3 protein. The sample carries hundreds of thousands of distinct CDR3 sequences, approximately 7.9% recorded once. These data also formed part of another study, on yellow fever vaccine responses in identical twins.

The sequenced sample consisted of CD8+ T cells sorted from blood. These receptors all stem from a woman aged 18 to 35 in good health. Both conserved end residues are part of each CDR3. The order of the fields is CDR3 protein, CDR3 DNA, D gene, V gene, clone size, J gene. A D gene is named only where the DNA matches it firmly. Size is omitted from some rows. Given values are once, few, many or a class for expanded clones.

CDR3: CSVEGGQIYNEQFF
DNA: TGCAGCGTTGAAGGGGGTCAGATCTACAATGAGCAGTTCTTC
D: NA
V: TRBV29-1
size: many
J: TRBJ2-1

CDR3: CASSPGWGGYNEQFF
DNA: TGCGCCAGCAGCCCTGGCTGGGGGGGCTACAATGAGCAGTTCTTC
D: TRBD2
V: TRBV5-1
size: few
J: TRBJ2-1

CDR3: CATSRVPQSGLGETQYF
DNA: TGTGCCACCAGCAGAGTTCCTCAGTCGGGGTTAGGGGAGACCCAGTACTTC
D: NA
V: TRBV15
size: few
J: TRBJ2-5

CDR3: CASSVGGSGYEQYF
DNA: TGTGCCAGCAGCGTAGGAGGTAGCGGTTACGAGCAGTACTTC
D: NA
V: TRBV9
size: few
J: TRBJ2-7

CDR3: CASSQLGHLYEQYF
DNA: TGTGCCAGCAGTCAACTGGGACATTTATACGAGCAGTACTTC
D: NA
V: TRBV6-1
size: NA
J: TRBJ2-7

CDR3: CASSYGANEQYF
DNA: TGTGCCAGCAGTTACGGGGCAAACGAGCAGTACTTC
D: NA
V: TRBV6-2/TRBV6-3
size: NA
J: TRBJ2-7

CDR3: CASRTPVNTEAFF
DNA: TGTGCCAGCAGAACACCAGTGAACACTGAAGCTTTCTTT
D: NA
V: TRBV7-9
size: NA
J: TRBJ1-1

CDR3: CASSFQDYEQYF
DNA: TGTGCCAGCAGTTTCCAAGACTACGAGCAGTACTTC
D: NA
V: TRBV6-2/TRBV6-3
size: few
J: TRBJ2-7

CDR3: CASSSRYQETQYF
DNA: TGTGCCAGCAGTTCACGGTACCAAGAGACCCAGTACTTC
D: NA
V: TRBV27
size: many
J: TRBJ2-5

CDR3: CASRGVGSEQYF
DNA: TGTGCCAGCAGGGGAGTTGGGAGTGAGCAGTACTTC
D: NA
V: TRBV12-3/TRBV12-4
size: many
J: TRBJ2-7

CDR3: CASSLLGVETEAFF
DNA: TGTGCCAGCAGTTTACTAGGGGTAGAGACTGAAGCTTTCTTT
D: NA
V: TRBV12-3/TRBV12-4
size: many
J: TRBJ1-1

CDR3: CASSQEGNTNTGELFF
DNA: TGTGCCAGCAGCCAGGAGGGGAATACGAACACCGGGGAGCTGTTTTTT
D: NA
V: TRBV5-4
size: NA
J: TRBJ2-2

CDR3: CASSQAAAGGEQYF
DNA: TGTGCCAGCAGCCAAGCGGCGGCGGGTGGCGAGCAGTACTTC
D: NA
V: TRBV3-1
size: few
J: TRBJ2-7

CDR3: CASSQVKTVNTEAFF
DNA: TGTGCCAGCAGCCAAGTAAAGACAGTGAACACTGAAGCTTTCTTT
D: NA
V: TRBV14
size: few
J: TRBJ1-1

CDR3: CATSDLRGDSTGANVLTF
DNA: TGTGCCACCAGTGATTTGAGGGGTGACAGTACCGGGGCCAACGTCCTGACTTTC
D: NA
V: TRBV24-1
size: NA
J: TRBJ2-6

CDR3: CASSFRDSGTDTQYF
DNA: TGTGCCAGCAGTTTCCGGGACTCGGGCACAGATACGCAGTATTTT
D: NA
V: TRBV28
size: many
J: TRBJ2-3

CDR3: CASSLASDRGETQYF
DNA: TGTGCCAGCAGCTTAGCGTCGGACAGGGGAGAGACCCAGTACTTC
D: TRBD1
V: TRBV7-2
size: few
J: TRBJ2-5

CDR3: CASSPKGTVMETQYF
DNA: TGTGCCAGCAGTCCGAAAGGGACAGTTATGGAGACCCAGTACTTC
D: TRBD1
V: TRBV27
size: many
J: TRBJ2-5

CDR3: CASSLSGQLNGYTF
DNA: TGTGCCAGCAGTTTATCAGGACAGCTAAATGGCTACACCTTC
D: NA
V: TRBV28
size: NA
J: TRBJ1-2

CDR3: CASSFSSFTDTQYF
DNA: TGTGCCAGCAGTTTTTCCAGCTTCACAGATACGCAGTATTTT
D: NA
V: TRBV12-3/TRBV12-4
size: many
J: TRBJ2-3

CDR3: CASSAAGTGGYEQYF
DNA: TGTGCCAGCAGCGCTGCCGGGACAGGGGGCTACGAGCAGTACTTC
D: TRBD1
V: TRBV5-6
size: few
J: TRBJ2-7

CDR3: CASSSEAGRKSQYF
DNA: TGCGCCAGCAGCTCCGAGGCGGGTCGAAAAAGCCAGTACTTC
D: NA
V: TRBV5-1
size: many
J: TRBJ2-7

CDR3: CASSSPSGGSTSTDTQYF
DNA: TGTGCCAGCAGCTCCCCTAGCGGGGGGTCCACGAGCACAGATACGCAGTATTTT
D: TRBD2
V: TRBV11-2
size: NA
J: TRBJ2-3

CDR3: CASSLEGTGGTYNEQFF
DNA: TGCGCCAGCAGCTTAGAAGGGACAGGGGGAACCTACAATGAGCAGTTCTTC
D: TRBD1
V: TRBV5-1
size: NA
J: TRBJ2-1

CDR3: CASSLHRQGVNTGELFF
DNA: TGCGCCAGCAGCTTGCACCGACAGGGGGTGAACACCGGGGAGCTGTTTTTT
D: TRBD1
V: TRBV5-1
size: NA
J: TRBJ2-2

CDR3: CASSQLLGSSYNEQFF
DNA: TGCGCCAGCAGCCAGCTCCTGGGATCTTCCTACAATGAGCAGTTCTTC
D: NA
V: TRBV4-1
size: many
J: TRBJ2-1

CDR3: CSVGAAGVSDTQYF
DNA: TGCAGCGTTGGAGCGGCAGGGGTTTCAGATACGCAGTATTTT
D: NA
V: TRBV29-1
size: many
J: TRBJ2-3

CDR3: CASSSPLAGWYNEQFF
DNA: TGTGCCAGCAGCTCACCACTAGCGGGATGGTACAATGAGCAGTTCTTC
D: TRBD2
V: TRBV11-2
size: many
J: TRBJ2-1

CDR3: CSARDSSGESSYNEQFF
DNA: TGCAGTGCTAGAGATTCTAGCGGGGAGAGCTCCTACAATGAGCAGTTCTTC
D: TRBD2
V: TRBV20-1
size: NA
J: TRBJ2-1

CDR3: CASSAGTSDPPIQETQYF
DNA: TGTGCCAGTTCCGCCGGGACTAGCGACCCTCCGATCCAAGAGACCCAGTACTTC
D: TRBD2
V: TRBV19
size: few
J: TRBJ2-5

CDR3: CASSLTDRDNYGYTF
DNA: TGTGCCAGCAGTTTGACCGACAGGGATAACTATGGCTACACCTTC
D: TRBD1
V: TRBV27
size: many
J: TRBJ1-2

CDR3: CASSQNRGLEYNEQFF
DNA: TGTGCCAGCAGCCAGAACAGGGGCTTGGAATACAATGAGCAGTTCTTC
D: TRBD1
V: TRBV7-9
size: NA
J: TRBJ2-1

CDR3: CASSFQGRTQETQYF
DNA: TGTGCCAGCAGCTTCCAGGGACGGACCCAAGAGACCCAGTACTTC
D: NA
V: TRBV5-5
size: few
J: TRBJ2-5

CDR3: CASKTSGGPLFSYTQYF
DNA: TGTGCCAGTAAAACTAGCGGGGGTCCCCTTTTTAGTTATACGCAGTATTTT
D: TRBD2
V: TRBV6-1
size: NA
J: TRBJ2-3

CDR3: CASTTRDREFYEQYF
DNA: TGTGCCAGCACCACCCGGGACAGGGAATTCTACGAGCAGTACTTC
D: TRBD1
V: TRBV12-3/TRBV12-4
size: many
J: TRBJ2-7

CDR3: CATGNQPGQGNEKLFF
DNA: TGTGCCACCGGAAATCAGCCGGGACAGGGTAATGAAAAACTGTTTTTT
D: TRBD1
V: TRBV6-1
size: few
J: TRBJ1-4